The rows below give T cell receptor beta chains drawn from one sample of a study of T cell responses to AZD1222 COVID-19 vaccine. Repertoires were generated with immunoSEQ multiplex PCR, while TCRdb's copy carries only in-frame clones and drops some. Of 100,000 to 150,000 clones listed, 88% are singletons. The material was peripheral blood, obtained on day 0 of AZD1222 vaccination. The receptors were sampled from an adult in good health. CDR3s include the opening cysteine and the closing phenylalanine or tryptophan. A D gene is named only where the DNA matches it firmly. Size is stated for part of the rows, as once, few or many counts, or as a class when the clone is expanded.

J gene | clone size | V gene | D gene | CDR3 protein | CDR3 DNA
TRBJ1-3 | few | TRBV11-2 | TRBD1 | CASSLDRIVRGNTIYF | TGTGCCAGCAGTTTGGACAGGATTGTGAGAGGAAACACCATATATTTT
TRBJ1-1 | NA | TRBV6-5 | NA | CASSRTFGAEAFF | TGTGCCAGCAGCAGAACGTTCGGGGCAGAAGCTTTCTTT
TRBJ2-6 | NA | TRBV18 | NA | CASSPTGSGANVLTF | TGTGCCAGCTCACCAACCGGCTCTGGGGCCAACGTCCTGACTTTC
TRBJ1-2 | NA | TRBV4-3 | NA | CASSQPSGNYGYTF | TGCGCCAGCAGCCAACCCTCGGGGAACTATGGCTACACCTTC
TRBJ2-7 | NA | TRBV18 | NA | CASSSTQPTYEQYF | TGTGCCAGCTCGTCGACACAGCCTACCTACGAGCAGTACTTC
TRBJ2-2 | NA | TRBV7-2 | TRBD1 | CASSPQGANGELFF | TGTGCCAGCAGCCCACAGGGGGCTAACGGGGAGCTGTTTTTT
TRBJ1-1 | few | TRBV7-9 | TRBD1 | CASSVPGQGRNTEAFF | TGTGCCAGCAGCGTCCCGGGACAGGGAAGGAACACTGAAGCTTTCTTT
TRBJ1-1 | NA | TRBV3-1/TRBV3-2 | NA | CASSQVTQGEAFF | TGTGCCAGCAGCCAAGTTACGCAGGGAGAAGCTTTCTTT
TRBJ1-1 | NA | TRBV11-1 | NA | CASSFDEQEKAFF | TGTGCCAGCAGCTTTGACGAGCAGGAGAAAGCTTTCTTT
TRBJ1-5 | NA | TRBV24-1 | NA | CATSDWGKPQHF | TGTGCCACCAGTGACTGGGGTAAGCCCCAGCATTTT
TRBJ1-2 | NA | TRBV4-3 | NA | CASSSPGSYGYTF | TGCGCCAGCAGCTCACCAGGGTCCTATGGCTACACCTTC
TRBJ2-3 | NA | TRBV10-3 | TRBD2 | CATDRDGLASTDTQYF | TGTGCCACGGATAGGGATGGACTAGCGAGCACAGATACGCAGTATTTT
TRBJ2-1 | NA | TRBV13 | TRBD2 | CASTLALNNEQFF | TGTGCCAGCACACTAGCGCTCAACAATGAGCAGTTCTTC
TRBJ2-7 | NA | TRBV5-6 | NA | CASSLAGGASYEQYF | TGTGCCAGCAGCTTGGCCGGGGGAGCCTCCTACGAGCAGTACTTC
TRBJ2-7 | NA | TRBV7-9 | NA | CASSSTRQVSYEQYF | TGTGCCAGCAGCTCCACCCGACAGGTGTCCTACGAGCAGTACTTC
TRBJ1-1 | few | TRBV4-1 | NA | CASSQTWPGGTAFF | TGCGCCAGCAGCCAGACCTGGCCGGGGGGGACAGCTTTCTTT
TRBJ1-4 | NA | TRBV4-2 | TRBD1 | CASSHSGGPNEKLFF | TGTGCCAGCAGCCATTCAGGGGGCCCTAATGAAAAACTGTTTTTT
TRBJ2-1 | NA | TRBV24-1 | NA | CATTPAGGNEQFF | TGTGCCACCACCCCCGCGGGTGGCAATGAGCAGTTCTTC
TRBJ1-2 | NA | TRBV7-6 | TRBD1 | CASSSDRAPLNYGYTF | TGTGCCAGCAGCTCCGACAGGGCTCCCCTGAACTATGGCTACACCTTC